Here is one TCR beta chain with its context. Its antigen remains unidentified. The CDR3 sequence is 15 residues long. V shed 6 bases and J 6 bases; nucleotides not matched to a gene: 6. Germline CDR1 LNHDA, CDR2 SQIVND (reference sequence). As for the donors, each was a healthy bone marrow donor. This sample was taken from a study of cytomegalovirus exposure and HLA in healthy donors. Primers included in the PCR were 60 Vbeta and 13 Jbeta primers. The table came from immunoSEQ multiplex PCR; TCRdb's copy has only in-frame clones and leaves some out. This sample has 90,000 to 100,000 clones; over 60% occur once, and the top ten carry approximately 16%. Whole-study findings and limits: Diagnosis of cytomegalovirus status made by the classifier reportedly showed high specificity and sensitivity. Indistinguishable V segments such as TRBV6-2 and TRBV6-3 were excluded.

The chain carries TRBV19 and TRBJ2-1; the match to TRBD2 covers 12 bases. The sequenced sample was PBMCs. The receptor comes from a man aged 55 to 70 in good health and CMV-seropositive. CDR3 DNA sequence: TGTGCCAGTAGCTCCGGACTAGCGGGGCTCAATGAGCAGTTCTTC. It codes for CASSSGLAGLNEQFF. Looking up the rest from reference TRBV19 and TRBJ2-1 gives the full variable domain: DGGITQSPKYLFRKEGQNVTLSCEQNLNHDAMYWYRQDPGQGLRLIYYSQIVNDFQKGDIAEGYSVSREKKESFPLTVTSAQKNPTAFYLCASSSGLAGLNEQFFGPGTRLTVL.